This T cell receptor (beta chain) was captured in a study of T cell clones after liver transplantation. Clones were sequenced by immunoSEQ multiplex PCR, and TCRdb holds only the in-frame ones, with some missing. Here the sample spans 6,000 or so clones, 60% to 80% being singletons. The V end lost 5 bases, the J end lost 2 bases, and 15 bases lay between the germline ends. The CDR3 contains 15 residues. Germline CDR1 and CDR2: MNHEY and SMNVEV (reference sequence). This receptor was identified in a human patient who received a liver transplant. A subset of T cells may come from the graft donor. The chain links TRBV27 to TRBJ1-2; tentative D call: TRBD1 (6 bases). The sample here was CD8+ T cells from blood, taken 46 months after liver transplant. CDR3 DNA sequence: TGTGCCAGCAGTCAAAAGGGGGGACGGAACTATGGCTACACCTTC. This codes for CASSQKGGRNYGYTF.